This T cell receptor beta chain was sequenced for a study of blood T cell repertoires in COVID-19 (dated by TCRdb to the early 2020s). General notes on the study: Samples from collaborators originated in the United States, Italy and Spain and spanned both the acute and convalescent phases of COVID-19. The material from the prospective study consisted of cDNA or gDNA derived from T cells, B-cell-depleted T cells, or PBMCs. Deeply sampled blood TCRbeta repertoires from subjects exposed to, actively infected with, or recovered from COVID-19 were included in the dataset. A freely available public database, intended as a resource for researchers studying the immune response to SARS-CoV-2, is where the repertoires were released. The samples were drawn from two sources: the first 160 participants of the ongoing ImmuneRACE study, and some 1,300 subjects contributed by 6 global collaborators. Nearly every sample came with metadata listing a de-identified subject ID, COVID-19 status, age in years and sex. Where available, HLA class I and class II types were taken from metadata supplied by the sample provider and were not determined by assay-based typing. The research as a whole found: How much clinical and demographic metadata was included differed by source and by participant, and the metadata was provided uncurated.

Collaborating institutions collected whole blood in K2EDTA tubes following their own protocols. For TCRbeta analysis, collaborator samples were shipped as frozen whole blood, as isolated PBMCs, or as DNA extracted from either sample type. TCRbeta CDR3 regions were amplified from genomic DNA using the immunoSEQ Assay, a bias-controlled multiplex PCR. The authors processed their data as follows. The number of nucleated cells in each sample was estimated by amplification of reference gene primers within the assay. Sequence reads were collapsed and filtered to measure the absolute abundance of every unique TCRbeta CDR3 rearrangement. For each sample, productive Simpson clonality was calculated by taking the square root of Simpson's diversity index across productive rearrangements. TCRdb re-hosts the immuneACCESS table, in-frame sequences only. Its copies lack some clones; in the studies checked, an unresolved V gene accounts for under half of them, and the cause for the rest is not known. That table supplies the V and J calls and clone size; D and trimming were determined from the DNA. In this sample the table shows over 25,000 clones, approximately 90% of which occur a single time. The ten largest clones capture about a tenth of the sample.

Measured from the cysteine to the phenylalanine, the CDR3 is 14 residues long. Only CDR3 DNA remains: 42 bases, in frame from the first base. CDR1 SQVTM and CDR2 ANQGSEA are derived from the germline V gene. Trimming accounts for 3 bases at V and 6 bases at J, while the number of junction bases matched to no gene is 10. As regards this clone: The antigen it recognizes is unknown. Within one base of it there is no much larger clone, and no base qualities were kept.

The chain couples TRBV29-1 to TRBJ1-2, with 7 bases aligning to TRBD1. Material for sequencing was peripheral blood. This clonotype was obtained from a man in his fifties or sixties with acute or convalescent COVID-19. CDR3 region: CSVEGDRTMDGYTF. The nucleotides read TGCAGCGTTGAGGGGGACAGAACTATGGATGGCTACACCTTC. With the portions outside the CDR3 filled from the reference TRBV29-1 and TRBJ1-2 genes, the complete variable region becomes SAVISQKPSRDICQRGTSLTIQCQVDSQVTMMFWYRQQPGQSLTLIATANQGSEATYESGFVIDKFPISRPNLTFSTLTVSNMSPEDSSIYLCSVEGDRTMDGYTFGSGTRLTVV.